Presented here are 9 T cell receptor beta chains from one specimen sequenced in a study of T cells in Graves' hyperthyroidism and ophthalmopathy. RNA transcripts yielded amplified TCR beta CDR3 regions. HTBI primers were used for first-round RT-PCR of the TCR CDR3. TCRdb redid the calling of the multiplex PCR reads with MiXCR, one entry per CDR3 protein. The table records about 740,000 distinct CDR3 sequences, approximately 14% of them present only once. The sample was blood. The source of these receptors is a woman aged 18-29 years with Graves' hyperthyroidism.

The V and J genes are TRBV30 and TRBJ1-5; tentative D call: TRBD1 (6 bases). Trimming removed 3 bases from V and 1 base from J, with 13 bases in between. The CDR3 sequence is 15 residues long. From germline, CDR1 is GTSNPN and CDR2 SVGIG (reference sequence). As DNA, the CDR3 is TGTGCCTGGAGCGCTGGGCAGGGGAGCAATCAGCCCCAGCATTTT. Its protein product is CAWSAGQGSNQPQHF.

The CDR3 loop reads CSARDDRPNQPQHF. CDR3 sequence (DNA): TGCAGTGCTAGAGATGACAGGCCGAATCAGCCCCAGCATTTT. V gene TRBV20-1 combines with J gene TRBJ1-5; tentative D call: TRBD1 (6 bases). CDR1 is DFQATT and CDR2 is SNEGSKA in the germline V gene (reference sequence). The CDR3 spans 14 residues. Trimming took 0 bases from V and 4 from J, leaving 10 bases between them.

The sample holds a few counts of this clonotype. The chain recombines TRBV7-9 with TRBJ2-1, with 7 bases aligning to TRBD1. The V gene end was trimmed by 2 bases and the J gene end by 2 bases; junction bases not matched to a gene: 12. Germline assignment: CDR1 SEHNR and CDR2 FQNEAQ (reference sequence). The CDR3 sequence is 18 residues long. The CDR3 spells CASSLKLGTDRTYNEQFF. CDR3 sequence (DNA): TGTGCCAGCAGCTTAAAATTAGGGACAGACCGCACCTACAATGAGCAGTTCTTC.

At least ten counts were recorded for this clonotype. V usage is TRBV6-2 or TRBV6-3 and J usage is TRBJ2-2, with 12 bases that match TRBD2. The V segment lost 5 bases and the J segment 6 bases; nucleotides outside the gene matches: 4. The CDR3 totals 15 residues. Germline lookup yields CDR1 MNHEY and CDR2 SVGEGT. CDR3: CASSPLAGGAGELFF. Written as DNA, the CDR3 is TGTGCCAGCAGTCCCCTAGCGGGAGGGGCCGGGGAGCTGTTTTTT.

This clonotype was seen only a few times. V usage is TRBV7-9 and J usage is TRBJ1-1; a weak D match, TRBD1 (5 bases). Trimming removed 3 bases from V and 4 bases from J, with 12 bases in between. Germline V CDR1 and CDR2: SEHNR, FQNEAQ (reference sequence). The CDR3 has 14 amino acids. The CDR3 DNA reads as TGTGCCAGCAGCTTCCCAGGGCTTTTCACTGAAGCTTTCTTT. It translates to CASSFPGLFTEAFF. Based on the CDR3 plus reference TRBV7-9 and TRBJ1-1, the full variable domain is DTGVSQNPRHKITKRGQNVTFRCDPISEHNRLYWYRQTLGQGPEFLTYFQNEAQLEKSRLLSDRFSAERPKGSFSTLEIQRTEQGDSAMYLCASSFPGLFTEAFFGQGTRLTVV.

In this sample, this clonotype turned up a few times. This sequence joins TRBV10-2 and TRBJ2-3; a weak D match, TRBD1 (6 bases). V was shortened by 6 bases and J by 6 bases, with 16 bases between the two germline ends. CDR1 and CDR2 from the germline V gene are WSHSY and SAAADI. The CDR3 runs to 14 residues. The CDR3 sequence is CASSPMGAGDTQYF. The CDR3 region has the DNA TGCGCCAGCAGCCCGATGGGGGCAGGGGATACGCAGTATTTT.

This clonotype was recorded at least ten times. V usage is TRBV7-2 and J usage is TRBJ2-1, with 11 bases identical to TRBD2. CDR1 is SGHTA and CDR2 is FQGNSA in the germline V gene. The length of the CDR3 is 16 residues. V was clipped by 5 bases and J by 2 bases; unmatched bases: 5. The DNA of the CDR3 is TGTGCCAGCAGCCCCCTAGCGGGAGGCGCCTACAATGAGCAGTTCTTC. It yields the protein CASSPLAGGAYNEQFF.

This clonotype occurred a few times. A much larger clone differs from this one at a single base, so this may be a read error. The CDR3 end shows no conserved phenylalanine or tryptophan, and so a read error is likely. V is TRBV5-6 and J is TRBJ1-2, with D unclear. The germline V gene encodes CDR1 SGHDT and CDR2 YYEEEE. Trimming cost V 0 bases and J 3 bases, with 9 bases left between them. This CDR3 spans 14 amino acids. The CDR3 bases are TGTGCCAGCAGCTTGGAACAGCGCCACTATGGCTACACCCTC. It is translated as CASSLEQRHYGYTL.

There are many counts of this clonotype. The chain carries TRBV29-1 and TRBJ1-1; weak D call: TRBD1 (5 bases). The germline gives CDR1 SQVTM, CDR2 ANQGSEA. The CDR3 has 13 residues. V was shortened by 6 bases and J by 5 bases, with 16 bases between the two germline ends. CDR3 residues: CSVREGRATEAFF. Here the CDR3 DNA reads TGCAGCGTGAGAGAGGGCAGGGCGACTGAAGCTTTCTTT.